A single sample gave rise to the 22 T cell receptor beta chains below, sequenced in a study of T cell changes during pregnancy in multiple sclerosis. TCRdb keeps only in-frame clones here, not all; method: immunoSEQ multiplex PCR. The data contain roughly 48,000 clones, 85% to 95% of them seen just once; the ten biggest clones take up around 0.91%. The sequences come from CD4+ T cells from peripheral blood mononuclear cells, collected in the second trimester of pregnancy. The receptors originated from a female donor in good health, enrolled as a control in a pregnancy study.

The CDR3 region has the DNA TGTGCCAGCAGCGTAGGTTCTAGCGGGAGTACAGAGACCCAGTACTTC. Its protein is CASSVGSSGSTETQYF. This chain links TRBV9 with TRBJ2-5, with TRBD2 matching 10 bases. Germline V gives CDR1 SGDLS, CDR2 YYNGEE. Trimming at V came to 0 bases and at J to 4 bases, leaving 6 bases not matched to a gene. The CDR3 is 16 residues long.

The chain has TRBV29-1 and TRBJ1-2, with 10 nucleotides matching TRBD1. Germline CDR1 SQVTM, CDR2 ANQGSEA. The CDR3 contains 16 residues. The junction had 9 bases not matched to a gene; V was cut back by 0 bases and J by 5 bases. For the CDR3, the DNA is TGCAGCGTTGAAGATCGCGGGACAGGGGCGAGGTATGGCTACACCTTC. Its protein product is CSVEDRGTGARYGYTF.

This chain uses TRBV18 with TRBJ1-5, with unresolved D. V was trimmed by 2 bases and J by 3 bases, leaving 5 bases between them. CDR1 is KGHSH, CDR2 LQKENI, per germline. CDR3 length equals 13 residues. DNA of the CDR3: TGTGCCAGCTCACCAGGGCTCAATCAGCCCCAGCATTTT. Its protein is CASSPGLNQPQHF.

The V gene is TRBV19, the J gene TRBJ2-2, with 7 bases fitting TRBD2. This CDR3 has 14 amino acids. The V gene end was trimmed by 9 bases and the J gene end by 2 bases; junction bases not matched to a gene: 6. The germline V gene has CDR1 LNHDA and CDR2 SQIVND (reference sequence). The CDR3 region is CASKAGTNTGELFF. Written as DNA, the CDR3 is TGTGCCAGCAAAGCGGGAACTAACACCGGGGAGCTGTTTTTT. Full variable domain (outside the CDR3, taken from reference TRBV19 and TRBJ2-2): DGGITQSPKYLFRKEGQNVTLSCEQNLNHDAMYWYRQDPGQGLRLIYYSQIVNDFQKGDIAEGYSVSREKKESFPLTVTSAQKNPTAFYLCASKAGTNTGELFFGEGSRLTVL.

V usage is TRBV10-2 and J usage is TRBJ1-2; TRBD1 matches 9 bases. The CDR3 is 15 residues long. Germline-derived CDR1 and CDR2 are WSHSY and SAAADI. The trim removed 6 bases at V and 2 bases at J, leaving 7 bases unmatched. The CDR3 DNA reads as TGCGCCAGCAGCAGGGGGACAGGGAAGAACTATGGCTACACCTTC. Residues: CASSRGTGKNYGYTF.

The gene calls are TRBV28 and TRBJ1-2; 10 nucleotides align to TRBD1. V lost 7 bases to trimming and J lost 6 bases; unmatched junction nucleotides: 11. Germline V CDR1 and CDR2: MDHEN, SYDVKM. The CDR3 sequence is 15 residues long. The CDR3 DNA reads as TGTGCCAGCATCGCCCCTGGGACAGGGGTAAATGGCTACACCTTC. It encodes CASIAPGTGVNGYTF.

The gene calls are TRBV18 and TRBJ1-5; D is undetermined. V was trimmed by 6 bases and J by 8 bases, leaving 14 bases between them. This CDR3 contains 13 residues. Germline assignment: CDR1 KGHSH and CDR2 LQKENI. CDR3 DNA sequence: TGTGCCAGCTCCCCCCGAAACGGGGAGCCCCAGCATTTT. Its protein is CASSPRNGEPQHF.

The V gene is TRBV5-8, the J gene TRBJ1-5; TRBD1 is a possible D gene (6 bases). Germline V gene sequence: CDR1 SGHTS, CDR2 YDEGEE. Between the trimmed V and J ends, which lost 0 bases and 9 bases, there was a span of 10 bases. The CDR3 consists of 13 residues. CDR3 in amino acids: CASSLGRGRPQHF. CDR3 DNA: TGTGCCAGCAGCTTGGGCAGGGGACGGCCCCAGCATTTT.

The chain combines TRBV5-4 with TRBJ1-3, with TRBD1 matching over 10 bases. Germline CDR1 reads SGHNT; CDR2 reads YYREEE (reference sequence). J was trimmed by 1 base and V by 4 bases; bases with no gene match: 8. The CDR3 has 17 amino acids. CDR3 sequence reads: CASSMGTGANSGNTIYF. CDR3 bases: TGTGCCAGCAGCATGGGGACAGGGGCGAATTCTGGAAACACCATATATTTT.

This clone was observed a single time. DNA for the CDR3: TGTGCCAGTACCAAAGGACAGGGGGGCCCCTACGAGCAGTACTTC. Translating gives CASTKGQGGPYEQYF. V usage is TRBV19 and J usage is TRBJ2-7, with 10 bases lining up with TRBD1. The CDR3 spans 15 residues. J gave up 2 bases and V 7 bases, and 8 bases lay outside the gene matches. Germline CDR1 reads LNHDA; CDR2 reads SQIVND (reference sequence).

The genes are TRBV9 and TRBJ1-5; D unresolved. Germline assignment: CDR1 SGDLS and CDR2 YYNGEE. V was pared by 0 bases and J by 3 bases, with 10 bases between. The CDR3 runs to 15 residues. The CDR3 is CASSVGEGSNQPQHF. The CDR3 bases are TGTGCCAGCAGCGTAGGGGAGGGATCCAATCAGCCCCAGCATTTT.

The V and J genes are TRBV7-9 and TRBJ2-7; TRBD2 matches at 9 bases. The ends lost 2 bases at V and 5 bases at J; junction bases unmatched: 10. CDR1 is SEHNR, CDR2 FQNEAQ, per germline (reference sequence). The CDR3 is 16 amino acids. The CDR3 is CASSLRGGLAVHEQYF. The DNA for the CDR3 is TGTGCCAGCAGCTTAAGGGGGGGACTAGCCGTCCACGAGCAGTACTTC.

DNA of the CDR3: TGTGCCAGCACCTTCGGGACTAGCGGAACAGATACGCAGTATTTT. Translation gives CASTFGTSGTDTQYF. V is TRBV5-6 and J is TRBJ2-3, with 11 bases fitting TRBD2. This CDR3 spans 15 amino acids. The junction had 6 bases not matched to a gene; V was cut back by 6 bases and J by 3 bases. Germline-derived CDR1 and CDR2 are SGHDT and YYEEEE. Looking up the rest from reference TRBV5-6 and TRBJ2-3 gives the full variable domain: DAGVTQSPTHLIKTRGQQVTLRCSPKSGHDTVSWYQQALGQGPQFIFQYYEEEERQRGNFPDRFSGHQFPNYSSELNVNALLLGDSALYLCASTFGTSGTDTQYFGPGTRLTVL.

V usage is TRBV19 and J usage is TRBJ2-1; the match to TRBD2 covers 7 bases. After removal of 7 bases from V and 0 bases from J, the junction contained 6 bases not matched to a gene. CDR1 and CDR2 from the germline V gene are LNHDA and SQIVND (reference sequence). This CDR3 is built from 15 residues. The CDR3, as DNA: TGTGCCAGTATGTTTGGGGGGGGCTCCTACAATGAGCAGTTCTTC. Protein product: CASMFGGGSYNEQFF.

This clone was detected once. This chain uses TRBV27 with TRBJ1-6; 8 positions match TRBD1. The CDR3 totals 15 residues. Per germline, CDR1 MNHEY and CDR2 SMNVEV (reference sequence). Losses at the gene ends were 2 bases for V and 10 bases for J; bases not matched to a gene: 7. The chain's CDR3 is CASSLHGQGSSPLHF. CDR3 coding DNA: TGTGCCAGCAGTTTACATGGACAGGGATCCTCACCCCTCCACTTT.

CDR3 DNA: TGCGCCAGCAGCTTGGGACAGGCTAATTCCTACGAGCAGTACTTC. Its protein is CASSLGQANSYEQYF. The gene calls are TRBV5-1 and TRBJ2-7; maybe TRBD1 (6 bases). The CDR3 spans 15 residues. CDR1 SGHRS and CDR2 YFSETQ come from the germline V gene. Trimming removed 0 bases at V and 1 base at J, with 11 bases between.

This sequence joins TRBV7-8 and TRBJ2-2; 10 bases agree with TRBD2. The CDR3 is 15 residues long. Germline V gene data show CDR1 as SGHVS and CDR2 as FQNEAQ. The ends lost 2 bases at V and 7 bases at J; junction bases unmatched: 4. DNA for the CDR3: TGTGCCAGCAGCTTAACCCGACTAGCGGGCGGGGAGCTGTTTTTT. Its protein product is CASSLTRLAGGELFF.

The CDR3 region has the DNA TGTGCCAGCAGCTACCCCACCCTAGGAAGTTCACCCCTCCACTTT. It yields the protein CASSYPTLGSSPLHF. The rearrangement links TRBV28 to TRBJ1-6; no clear D. The CDR3 covers 15 residues. Trimming left V 6 bases short and J 9 bases short, with 18 bases between. CDR1 is MDHEN and CDR2 is SYDVKM in the germline V gene.

The V gene is TRBV9, the J gene TRBJ2-1; D may be TRBD2 (6 bases). In germline, CDR1 is SGDLS, CDR2 YYNGEE. The CDR3 runs to 13 residues. V was clipped by 0 bases and J by 6 bases, with 7 bases between them. The CDR3 coding sequence is TGTGCCAGCAGCGTAGTGGAGGGCAATGAGCAGTTCTTC. It specifies CASSVVEGNEQFF.

The chain joins TRBV14 to TRBJ2-3; TRBD1 matches at 11 bases. V was clipped by 4 bases and J by 3 bases; unmatched bases: 3. CDR3 length: 15 residues. Germline assignment: CDR1 SGHDN and CDR2 FVKESK. CDR3 bases: TGTGCCAGCAGCCCCCGGGACAGGGGGACAGATACGCAGTATTTT. Protein sequence: CASSPRDRGTDTQYF.

The V and J genes are TRBV5-1 and TRBJ1-1, with D uncertain. The germline V and J ends were trimmed by 4 bases and 0 bases, with 16 bases remaining between them. CDR1 is SGHRS and CDR2 is YFSETQ in the germline V gene. This CDR3 is 16 amino acids long. The CDR3 nucleotides read TGCGCCAGCAGCGTCCAGTCCCTAGACTTGAACACTGAAGCTTTCTTT. Amino acid sequence: CASSVQSLDLNTEAFF.

In regard to this clone: This CDR3 is also generated by other DNA sequences in the sample. V is TRBV5-8 and J is TRBJ2-7, with D possibly TRBD2 on 5 matching bases. The CDR3 is 12 residues long. Germline V gene data show CDR1 as SGHTS and CDR2 as YDEGEE. Trimming took 1 base from V and 4 from J, leaving 6 bases between them. The CDR3 sequence: CASSLRGYEQYF. In DNA form, the CDR3 reads TGTGCCAGCAGCTTGAGAGGGTACGAGCAGTACTTC. Full variable domain (missing parts from reference TRBV5-8 and TRBJ2-7): EAGVTQSPTHLIKTRGQQATLRCSPISGHTSVYWYQQALGLGLQFLLWYDEGEERNRGNFPPRFSGRQFPNYSSELNVNALELEDSALYLCASSLRGYEQYFGPGTRLTVT.